A selection of T cell receptor beta chains follows, all from one sample in a study of T cells in Graves' hyperthyroidism and ophthalmopathy. TCRdb called the multiplex PCR reads again in MiXCR, with one record for every CDR3 protein. The data hold some 360,000 distinct CDR3 sequences, with around a sixth observed a single time. The sequenced sample consisted of blood. The source is a woman aged 40 to 55 with Graves' ophthalmopathy. Each CDR3 is given with its conserved first and last residue.

j_call: TRBJ2-7; v_call: TRBV30; cdr3_aa: CAWNRGSHPYEQYF
j_call: TRBJ1-2; v_call: TRBV7-2; cdr3_aa: CASSLPGGLYGYTF
j_call: TRBJ2-5; v_call: TRBV18; cdr3_aa: CASSPWGQSETQYF
j_call: TRBJ2-7; v_call: TRBV4-2; cdr3_aa: CASSQGRGLYEQYF
j_call: TRBJ2-7; v_call: TRBV4-3; cdr3_aa: CASSRLASPKLLASLNYEQYF
j_call: TRBJ1-5; v_call: TRBV12-3/TRBV12-4; cdr3_aa: CASSLDGGRQPQHF
j_call: TRBJ1-5; v_call: TRBV12-3/TRBV12-4; cdr3_aa: CASRPTGGSQPQHF
j_call: TRBJ2-2; v_call: TRBV12-3/TRBV12-4; cdr3_aa: CASSLRPTGELFF
j_call: TRBJ2-7; v_call: TRBV20-1; cdr3_aa: CSARTKEGYEQYF
j_call: TRBJ2-7; v_call: TRBV28; cdr3_aa: CASSPPTSSAYEQYF
j_call: TRBJ1-2; v_call: TRBV10-3; cdr3_aa: CAISDNRGAYGYTF
j_call: TRBJ2-2; v_call: TRBV7-2; cdr3_aa: CASSRTAAGTGELFF
j_call: TRBJ1-2; v_call: TRBV28; cdr3_aa: CASSETGIRYGYTF
j_call: TRBJ2-7; v_call: TRBV27; cdr3_aa: CASSSRADSSYEQYF
j_call: TRBJ1-1; v_call: TRBV2; cdr3_aa: CASTQGQGAYTEAFF
j_call: TRBJ2-2; v_call: TRBV6-4; cdr3_aa: CASSRETTKRLGIGIGELFF
j_call: TRBJ2-5; v_call: TRBV30; cdr3_aa: CAWGGVWGETQYF
j_call: TRBJ1-1; v_call: TRBV7-8; cdr3_aa: CASGGDSRNTEAFF
j_call: TRBJ1-2; v_call: TRBV29-1; cdr3_aa: CSVDSRFERYGYTF
j_call: TRBJ1-1; v_call: TRBV29-1; cdr3_aa: CSVIQSNTEAFF
j_call: TRBJ1-1; v_call: TRBV5-1; cdr3_aa: CASSSTGFNTEAFF
j_call: TRBJ1-1; v_call: TRBV19; cdr3_aa: CASRFGPGQEEVNTEAFF
j_call: TRBJ1-2; v_call: TRBV4-1; cdr3_aa: CASSQATDRGRVSYTF
j_call: TRBJ2-7; v_call: TRBV7-3; cdr3_aa: CASSLMGGSVHEQYF
j_call: TRBJ2-5; v_call: TRBV12-3/TRBV12-4; cdr3_aa: CASSQGAAQYF
j_call: TRBJ1-5; v_call: TRBV7-8; cdr3_aa: CASRGPGVNQPQHF
j_call: TRBJ1-1; v_call: TRBV6-2/TRBV6-3; cdr3_aa: CASSYSIRVKNTEAFF
j_call: TRBJ2-2; v_call: TRBV7-9; cdr3_aa: CASSPVKGELFF
j_call: TRBJ2-7; v_call: TRBV20-1; cdr3_aa: CSANSVSGISYEQYF
j_call: TRBJ2-7; v_call: TRBV6-1; cdr3_aa: CASRTDRTYEQYF
j_call: TRBJ2-5; v_call: TRBV28; cdr3_aa: CASSSPQGPETQYF
j_call: TRBJ2-2; v_call: TRBV28; cdr3_aa: CASSGTGVAGELFF
j_call: TRBJ1-2; v_call: TRBV11-3; cdr3_aa: CASSLGSGGADGYTF
j_call: TRBJ2-7; v_call: TRBV7-8; cdr3_aa: CASSLRTAPEQYF
j_call: TRBJ2-7; v_call: TRBV6-1; cdr3_aa: CASSRGIEQYF
j_call: TRBJ2-5; v_call: TRBV30; cdr3_aa: CAWSRHLQETQYF
j_call: TRBJ2-7; v_call: TRBV19; cdr3_aa: CASSILTGTRIDEQYF
j_call: TRBJ2-5; v_call: TRBV6-5; cdr3_aa: CASRRTSALETQYF
j_call: TRBJ1-5; v_call: TRBV6-2/TRBV6-3; cdr3_aa: CASSYSLRTGPNQPQHF
j_call: TRBJ1-1; v_call: TRBV6-2/TRBV6-3; cdr3_aa: CASSWRGRVEAFF